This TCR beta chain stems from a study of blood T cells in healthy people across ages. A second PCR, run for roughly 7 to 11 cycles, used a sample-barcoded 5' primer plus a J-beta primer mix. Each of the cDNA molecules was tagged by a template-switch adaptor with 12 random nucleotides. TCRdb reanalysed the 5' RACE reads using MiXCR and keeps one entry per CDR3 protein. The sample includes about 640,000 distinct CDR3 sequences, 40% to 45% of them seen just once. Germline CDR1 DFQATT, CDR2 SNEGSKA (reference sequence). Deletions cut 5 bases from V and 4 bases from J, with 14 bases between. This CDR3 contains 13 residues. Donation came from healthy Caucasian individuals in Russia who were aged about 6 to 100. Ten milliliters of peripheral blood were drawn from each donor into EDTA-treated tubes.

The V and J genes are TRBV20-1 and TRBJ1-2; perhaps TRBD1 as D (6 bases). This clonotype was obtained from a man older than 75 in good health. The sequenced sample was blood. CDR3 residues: CSAGGGSTYGYTF. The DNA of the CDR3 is TGCAGTGCTGGGGGGGGCTCGACCTATGGCTACACCTTC.